The entry below gives a single T cell receptor (beta chain) sequence along with its context. As yet, its antigen is unknown. This CDR3 spans 14 amino acids. CDR1 is MNHEY, CDR2 SVGAGI, per germline. Trimming removed 3 bases from V and 4 bases from J, with 13 bases in between. Measured with immunoSEQ multiplex PCR; TCRdb has only the in-frame clones, and not every one. The sample carries around 140,000 clones, approximately 88% recorded once. This entry comes from a study of cytomegalovirus exposure and HLA in healthy donors. Study results and limitations: Many donors shared some public TCRs, even though most TCR sequences were rare. In vitro work confirmed that a few CMV-associated chains recognize CMV antigens. A later analysis found first-cohort TCR clusters tended to co-occur in the 90 to 150 validation repertoires. Researchers catalogued 160 or so TCR beta chains as cytomegalovirus-associated.

V usage is TRBV6-5 and J usage is TRBJ2-7; a possible D gene is TRBD1 (5 bases). Sequencing was carried out using PBMCs. This clonotype originated in a man in his late teens or twenties in good health and CMV-seropositive. In DNA, the CDR3 is TGTGCCAGCAGTTATTACAGACAGCCTTACGAGCAGTACTTC. Its protein product is CASSYYRQPYEQYF.